The clone carrying this T cell receptor (beta chain) appeared once. The CDR3 extends over 14 amino acids. Germline CDR1 is MNHNY and CDR2 is SVGAGI (reference sequence). V lost 5 bases and J lost 3; bases outside the gene matches: 3. Generated by immunoSEQ multiplex PCR, the TCRdb table keeps only in-frame clones and is missing some. Of 15,000 to 20,000 clones listed, approximately 77% were seen once; the top ten hold over 20%. Treatment specified: randomized to nivolumab then ipilimumab (arm A) or the reverse (arm B). PBMC sorting kept live CD3+CD8+ cells without CD19 or CD56. This record belongs to a study of sequential checkpoint blockade in melanoma. About the study: Maintenance nivolumab came after either treatment sequence.

The sample consisted of CD8+ T cells sorted from blood (inferred from file names), taken from a patient given nivolumab and ipilimumab in sequence. This clonotype originated in a human donor with melanoma. The chain couples TRBV6-6 to TRBJ2-7, with TRBD2 matching 11 bases. The CDR3 coding sequence is TGTGCCAGCAGTGACGGGACTAGCGGCTACGAGCAGTACTTC. Residues: CASSDGTSGYEQYF.